The 10 T cell receptor beta chains presented below share a single source sample, sequenced in a study of post-analysis software for immune sequencing data. The study, taken as a whole, reports: Controls had lower frequencies than patients of four or five TRBV segments, which included TRBV5-6, TRBV5-1 and TRBV20-1.

Built from TCR beta cDNA, the libraries had unique molecular identifiers in them. TCRdb itself ran the PCR reads through MiXCR, one entry per CDR3 protein. The sample records under 900,000 distinct CDR3 sequences, roughly 50% being singletons. These receptors' targets are unknown. Sequenced material: blood. Every receptor here comes from a girl aged 5 to 17 with multiple sclerosis.

The chain links TRBV6-4 to TRBJ1-1, with 12 bases identical to TRBD1. This CDR3 has 16 amino acids. The trim removed 2 bases at V and 6 bases at J, leaving 7 bases unmatched. From germline, CDR1 is MRHNA and CDR2 SNTAGT. The CDR3 DNA is TGTGCCAGCAGTGACCGCGCGGGACAGGGGGCCGCTGAAGCTTTCTTT. As protein: CASSDRAGQGAAEAFF.

This clonotype was recorded a few times. The chain has TRBV5-1 and TRBJ2-5, with 7 nucleotides matching TRBD1. The CDR3 contains 16 residues. V trimming: 4 bases; J trimming: 5 bases; junction bases outside the gene matches: 14. The V gene's germline CDR1 is SGHRS and CDR2 YFSETQ. DNA for the CDR3: TGCGCCAGCAGCGCAGGGGGTAGGGTTCGTGACGAGACCCAGTACTTC. Protein sequence: CASSAGGRVRDETQYF.

This chain uses TRBV20-1 with TRBJ2-1; the match to TRBD2 covers 10 bases. Germline lookup yields CDR1 DFQATT and CDR2 SNEGSKA (reference sequence). The trim removed 0 bases at V and 9 bases at J, leaving 8 bases unmatched. The CDR3 runs to 15 residues. The CDR3 DNA is TGCAGTGCTAGAGATCACAAGCGGGGGGGCTTTGAGCAGTTCTTC. It encodes CSARDHKRGGFEQFF.

The sample holds a few counts of this clonotype. This chain links TRBV10-3 with TRBJ2-3; D is uncertain. The CDR3 runs 13 residues. Trimming removed 2 bases from V and 4 bases from J, with 7 bases in between. Germline CDR1 is ENHRY and CDR2 is SYGVKD. This CDR3 reads CAISETSSDTQYF. CDR3 nucleotides: TGTGCCATCAGTGAGACCTCGTCAGATACGCAGTATTTT.

The J gene is TRBJ2-1, the V gene TRBV2; D perhaps matches TRBD1 (5 bases). CDR1 SNHLY and CDR2 FYNNEI come from the germline V gene. The CDR3 has 15 residues. V lost 3 bases to trimming and J lost 3 bases, with 12 bases between them. In DNA, the CDR3 is TGTGCCAGCAGTGAGTCAGGGTTCTTCTACAATGAGCAGTTCTTC. Protein sequence: CASSESGFFYNEQFF.

The chain recombines TRBV3-1 with TRBJ2-3, with 8 bases identical to TRBD2. The CDR3 contains 16 residues. Germline V CDR1 and CDR2: LGHDT, YNNKEL (reference sequence). The junction had 4 bases not matched to a gene; V was cut back by 0 bases and J by 2 bases. In nucleotides, the CDR3 is TGTGCCAGCAGCCAAGAAGAAGCGGGAGTCACAGATACGCAGTATTTT. It translates to CASSQEEAGVTDTQYF.

The V call is TRBV2, the J call TRBJ1-5; D unclear. Germline values: CDR1 SNHLY, CDR2 FYNNEI. V gave up 4 bases and J gave up 4 bases, with 8 bases separating them. The CDR3 has 13 residues. The CDR3 protein is CASSGRENQPQHF. The CDR3 DNA follows: TGTGCCAGCAGTGGCCGGGAGAATCAGCCCCAGCATTTT.

The sample holds a few counts of this clonotype. The genes are TRBV6-1 and TRBJ1-1, with D tentatively TRBD1 (5 bases). This CDR3 is 15 amino acids long. Trimming removed 4 bases from V and 0 bases from J, with 12 bases in between. Germline CDR1 is MNHNS and CDR2 is SASEGT. The CDR3 region is CASSVEGIMNTEAFF. In DNA form, the CDR3 reads TGTGCCAGCAGTGTGGAGGGGATCATGAACACTGAAGCTTTCTTT.

This clonotype has a handful of counts. V and J are TRBV7-9 and TRBJ2-1; 9 bases align to TRBD2. The ends lost 6 bases at V and 2 bases at J; junction bases unmatched: 20. CDR1 is SEHNR, CDR2 FQNEAQ, per germline (reference sequence). The CDR3 sequence is 20 residues long. The CDR3 loop is CASSPGLRRGGARTYNEQFF. CDR3 coding DNA: TGTGCCAGCAGTCCCGGGCTGAGGCGGGGGGGCGCAAGGACCTACAATGAGCAGTTCTTC.

The rearrangement links TRBV5-1 to TRBJ2-1; 9 bases map to TRBD2. Germline lookup yields CDR1 SGHRS and CDR2 YFSETQ. Germline trimming cut 3 bases from V and 4 bases from J; bases unmatched to any gene: 8. This CDR3 has 16 amino acids. CDR3 coding DNA: TGCGCCAGCAGCTATCGAGCGGGGGGAAGATACAATGAGCAGTTCTTC. Amino acid sequence: CASSYRAGGRYNEQFF.